This T cell receptor beta chain was profiled in a study of T-cell memory formation after mild COVID-19. Findings of the study overall: The authors left the SARS-CoV-2 specificity of second-wave clones peaking on day 37 unconfirmed. CD4/CD8 balance characterized clones contracting day 15 to 85, and CD4+ skew characterized later expanders.

This clonotype was seen only a few times. Its antigen is unidentified. CDR1 and CDR2 from the germline V gene are SQVTM and ANQGSEA. Trimming took 3 bases from V and 6 from J; bases not matched to a gene: 2. The CDR3 extends over 12 amino acids. A 5'RACE reaction primed in the constant segment made cDNA libraries of TCR alpha and TCR beta, and these carried sample barcodes and UMIs. TCRdb re-analysed the 5' RACE reads in MiXCR, keeping a single row per CDR3 protein. The table has roughly 450,000 distinct CDR3 sequences, 15% to 20% seen once. Sequencing was carried out using PBMCs or a T cell subset sorted from them (not recorded which). The TCR sequence derives from an adult woman who had mild COVID-19 (a few samples of this study predate the infection). Cell type and time point are not known. This sequence joins TRBV29-1 and TRBJ1-1; 9 nucleotides agree with TRBD1. CDR3 DNA sequence: TGCAGCGTTGATCGGACAGGGGCTGAAGCTTTCTTT. Protein: CSVDRTGAEAFF.